This T cell receptor beta chain was observed in a study of CXCR3-negative and CXCR3-positive naive CD8 T cells. Study background: There were 110 million to 150 million TRB reads altogether, and each library had about 1.5 +/- 0.3 million of them.

Study-wide results and limits: TRB CDR3 properties were used to infer TCR strength, and surface CD5 was comparable between naive subsets. Diversity in memory CD8+ cells fell much lower than the comparably high levels seen in both naive subsets.

The sorter processed each CD8+ T cell subset in triplicate at about 320,000 cells apiece. With respect to this clonotype: Its matching antigen is unknown.

The libraries of TRB cDNA were constructed through 5' RACE using UMI labels. TCRdb reworked the 5' RACE reads into one entry per CDR3 protein, no DNA. Its listing shows tens of thousands of distinct CDR3 sequences. The specimen was memory CD8+ T cells from blood. The sequence derives from a human donor in good health. Some clones in this sample may be carry-over from other donors' samples.

Here the CDR3 reads CASTPQGMNTEAFF. This chain connects TRBV7-9 to TRBJ1-1; TCRdb names TRBD1, which stays unverified in the absence of DNA. In germline, CDR1 is SEHNR, CDR2 FQNEAQ (reference sequence). The CDR3 is 14 residues long.